The 8 T cell receptor beta chains presented below share a single source sample, sequenced in a study of T cell repertoires in cytomegalovirus infection. TCRdb redid the calling of the reads with MiXCR, one entry per CDR3 protein. The sample lists 490,000 or so distinct CDR3 sequences, approximately 10% occurring once. Material: PBMCs. The receptors stem from a human donor in good health (CMV status not recorded). Some clones in this sample may be carry-over from other donors' samples.

This clonotype was counted at least ten times. The chain recombines TRBV12-3 or TRBV12-4 with TRBJ2-5, with 12 bases fitting TRBD2. Trimming took 3 bases from V and 4 from J; bases not matched to a gene: 9. The CDR3 is 17 amino acids. Here the CDR3 DNA reads TGTGCCAGCAGTTTGGCGACTCTAGCGGGGGGGCCAGAGACCCAGTACTTC. It specifies CASSLATLAGGPETQYF.

The sample holds many counts of this clonotype. The chain carries TRBV24-1 and TRBJ1-1; 7 positions agree with TRBD1. This CDR3 has 14 amino acids. Germline V gene sequence: CDR1 KGHDR, CDR2 SFDVKD. V trimming: 9 bases; J trimming: 0 bases; junction bases outside the gene matches: 6. CDR3 sequence (DNA): TGTGCCACCGTCCTTGACAGGGTGAACACTGAAGCTTTCTTT. Protein sequence: CATVLDRVNTEAFF.

Notes on this clonotype: A much larger clone differs by one base, so this may be a read error. In DNA, the CDR3 is TGTGCCAGCAACTTAGCGGCAGAACTCGAGCAGTACTTC. Translated, it gives CASNLAAELEQYF. This sequence joins TRBV7-6 and TRBJ2-7; D is possibly TRBD2 (6 bases). The CDR3 has 13 residues. Germline CDR1 is SGHVS and CDR2 is FNYEAQ.

This clonotype was observed a handful of times. This chain joins TRBV2 and TRBJ2-7, with TRBD2 matching over 9 bases. Germline CDR1 and CDR2: SNHLY and FYNNEI. The V gene end was trimmed by 6 bases and the J gene end by 2 bases; junction bases not matched to a gene: 8. The CDR3 contains 15 residues. The CDR3 coding sequence is TGTGCCAGCAGACCTGAGGCTAGCGGGACCTACGAGCAGTACTTC. Its translation: CASRPEASGTYEQYF. Looking up the rest from reference TRBV2 and TRBJ2-7 gives the full variable domain: EPEVTQTPSHQVTQMGQEVILRCVPISNHLYFYWYRQILGQKVEFLVSFYNNEISEKSEIFDDQFSVERPDGSNFTLKIRSTKLEDSAMYFCASRPEASGTYEQYFGPGTRLTVT.

This clonotype was recorded at least ten times. The V and J genes are TRBV15 and TRBJ1-4; maybe TRBD1 (5 bases). Per germline, CDR1 LNHNV and CDR2 YYDKDF (reference sequence). Between the trimmed V and J ends, which lost 0 bases and 2 bases, there was a span of 7 bases. The CDR3 length is 15 residues. DNA for the CDR3: TGTGCCACCAGCAGAGATGAGGGGACTAATGAAAAACTGTTTTTT. As protein: CATSRDEGTNEKLFF.

This clonotype was seen repeatedly, ten times or more. V and J are TRBV2 and TRBJ2-7; 7 nucleotides line up with TRBD1. The germline gives CDR1 SNHLY, CDR2 FYNNEI. CDR3 length: 15 residues. With V trimmed by 6 bases and J by 0 bases, 8 bases remained unmatched. In DNA form, the CDR3 reads TGTGCCAGCAGCTCGGGACAGACCAGCTCCTACGAGCAGTACTTC. Protein sequence: CASSSGQTSSYEQYF.

J is TRBJ2-1 and V is TRBV11-2; maybe TRBD1 (5 bases). The CDR3 totals 13 residues. The germline gives CDR1 SGHAT, CDR2 FQNNGV. V was shortened by 0 bases and J by 9 bases, with 9 bases between the two germline ends. The CDR3 sequence is CASSLEAGREQFF. Written as DNA, the CDR3 is TGTGCCAGCAGCTTAGAAGCAGGGCGTGAGCAGTTCTTC.

The sample holds a few counts of this clonotype. V is TRBV10-2 and J is TRBJ2-3, with 9 bases fitting TRBD2. CDR3 length equals 14 residues. V was pared by 8 bases and J by 1 base, with 4 bases of the junction left unmatched. Germline V CDR1 and CDR2: WSHSY, SAAADI. The CDR3 protein is CASSTSGRTDTQYF. The CDR3 DNA is TGCGCCAGCTCGACTAGCGGACGCACAGATACGCAGTATTTT.